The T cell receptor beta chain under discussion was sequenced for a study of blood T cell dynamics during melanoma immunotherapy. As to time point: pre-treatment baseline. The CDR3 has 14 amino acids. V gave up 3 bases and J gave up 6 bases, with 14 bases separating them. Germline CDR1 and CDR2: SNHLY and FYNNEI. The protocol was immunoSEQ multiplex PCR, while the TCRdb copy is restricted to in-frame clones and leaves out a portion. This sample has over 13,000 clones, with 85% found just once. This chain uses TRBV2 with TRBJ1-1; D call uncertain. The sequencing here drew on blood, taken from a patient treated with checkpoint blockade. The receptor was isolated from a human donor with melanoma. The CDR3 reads CASSDEEGGSEAFF. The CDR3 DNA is TGTGCCAGCAGTGACGAGGAGGGTGGTTCTGAAGCTTTCTTT.